This paragraph reports one T cell receptor (beta chain). The antigen remains undetermined. The record originates from a study of T cell responses to AZD1222 COVID-19 vaccine. Broader study findings: Spike-spanning, vaccine-associated CD4 TCRs were dominant at 160-218 and 743-854. Close to half of spike-specific TCRs reportedly recognize unmutated variant regions. Compared with day 0, the breadth and depth of the Spike-specific TCR repertoire rose significantly after two doses of AZD1222. Donor demographics were predominantly white British with a female majority; clonal diversity may be underestimated.

The repertoire was sequenced with immunoSEQ multiplex PCR; TCRdb's copy has only in-frame clones and lacks some. The sample includes 150,000 to 200,000 clones, about 87% of them seen just once. CDR3 size: 16 residues. The V gene end was trimmed by 2 bases and the J gene end by 8 bases; junction bases not matched to a gene: 7. CDR1 is MNHNY and CDR2 is SVGAGI in the germline V gene (reference sequence). This clonotype originated in an adult in good health. This chain links TRBV6-6 with TRBJ1-6; TRBD1 matches at 9 bases. Specimen: peripheral blood, collected on day 0 of MenACWY control vaccination. DNA for the CDR3: TGTGCCAGCAGTTACGCACCGGGACAGGGTGATTCACCCCTCCACTTT. Translating it yields CASSYAPGQGDSPLHF.